Below are 5 T cell receptor beta chains sequenced from a single sample in a study of glioma-infiltrating T cells. Using RNA template, CDR3s of TCR alpha and beta were amplified with iRepertoire arm-PCR. TCRdb analysed the multiplex PCR reads with MiXCR anew, one entry per CDR3 protein. The repertoire holds 300,000 to 450,000 distinct CDR3 sequences, with roughly two fifths as singletons. The sample taken for sequencing was glioma tissue, nonneoplastic brain tissue, or PBMCs (not recorded which). Every receptor here comes from a human donor with low-grade glioma or glioblastoma, undergoing nonglioma brain surgery, or in good health (not recorded which).

This chain connects TRBV29-1 to TRBJ2-1; D is possibly TRBD1 or TRBD2 (5 bases each). Germline CDR1 and CDR2: SQVTM and ANQGSEA. CDR3 length: 11 residues. The V and J ends lost 6 bases and 9 bases respectively, with 12 bases between them. In nucleotides, the CDR3 is TGCAGCGTCAGGGAGATAGGTGAGCAGTTCTTC. Protein product: CSVREIGEQFF.

A word on this clonotype: This could be a read error, since a much larger clone is one nucleotide away. The chain links TRBV28 to TRBJ1-1; no reliable D call. The CDR3 is 13 residues long. CDR1 is MDHEN and CDR2 is SYDVKM in the germline V gene. V was cut by 6 bases and J by 1 base, with 9 bases left in between. The CDR3 region has the DNA TGTGCCAGCAGCTCAGCTTCGAACACTGAAGCTTTCTTT. Amino acid sequence: CASSSASNTEAFF.

A remark on this clonotype: At one of its ends the junction is not consistent with the germline gene, which may arise from a read error. The rearrangement uses TRBV15 and TRBJ2-5, with TRBD2 identical over 7 bases. This CDR3 has 15 residues. Germline V gives CDR1 LNHNV, CDR2 YYDKDF (reference sequence). CDR3 DNA sequence: TGTGCCACCAGCAGAGCACTAGCGAATCAAGAGACCGAGTACTTC. Translating it yields CATSRALANQETEYF.

The rearrangement uses TRBV25-1 and TRBJ2-3; no clear D. V was cut by 2 bases and J by 1 base, with 10 bases left in between. CDR1 MGHDK and CDR2 SYGVNS come from the germline V gene. This CDR3 is 15 amino acids long. CDR3: CASSETSGGTDTQYF. CDR3 in DNA: TGTGCCAGCAGTGAAACCTCAGGAGGCACAGATACGCAGTATTTT.

This clonotype occurred a few times. The V gene is TRBV24-1, the J gene TRBJ1-3; D remains ambiguous. Germline CDR1 KGHDR, CDR2 SFDVKD. The V gene lost 4 bases and the J gene lost 4 bases, with 4 bases spanning the gap. The CDR3 has 12 amino acids. The DNA for the CDR3 is TGTGCCACCAGTGAAGACGGAAACACCATATATTTT. Protein: CATSEDGNTIYF.